This T cell receptor beta chain originates from a study of beta chain features in type 1 diabetes listed by TCRdb under 2018. In terms of the full investigation: Mean age, gender distribution, total cell number and subset yield were not different between patients and healthy donors. Across all samples, approximately 100 million sorted cells were examined, and cell number per subset correlated strongly with RNA yield. In the study, recently diagnosed type 1 diabetes patients and matched healthy donors were compared on the TCRB repertoires of their sorted circulating CD4+ T cell subsets. Naive and central memory subsets were obtained from all 30 or so donors, but regulatory and stem cell-like memory subsets were isolated from only 8 patients and 8 healthy donors.

The High Capacity cDNA Reverse Transcription Kit was used to reverse transcribe all of the isolated RNA, meaning that expressed TCRB transcripts were what got sequenced. Naive, central memory and regulatory T cell samples underwent deep immunoSEQ sequencing, averaging roughly 3.4 million total reads per sample. After sorted cells were lysed in RLT buffer, RNA was extracted with DNase-treated RNeasy Micro or Mini kits, with the choice depending on cell number. To prevent cross-contamination, each cell subset was processed individually, whereas patient and healthy donor samples were processed jointly. Using the immunoSEQ multiplex PCR, TCRB sequences were amplified from cDNA into 87-bp fragments spanning the CDR3 region. Sequencing of the amplicons was done on the Illumina HiSeq platform. Under the source paper's analysis protocol: PCR bias was corrected computationally using synthetic template baselines, and reads within Hamming distance 2 were collapsed, with unmergeable singletons discarded. Reads were aligned against IMGT so that V, D and J genes, CDR3 length and insertions or deletions at six rearrangement sites could be assigned. Within each subset, clonotype counts were normalized to the number of sorted cells before true diversity and Gini coefficients were calculated with the tcR R package. Repertoire sharing was quantified using the overlap coefficient calculated on TCRB nucleotide sequences. Out-of-frame TCRB sequences from naive cells were analyzed as a proxy for the pre-selection repertoire. TCRdb limited this immuneACCESS table to in-frame rearrangements with V and J called. A share of clones is missing; checked studies link under half to unresolved V genes, and the rest is unexplained. V, J and clone size reflect that table, while D and trimming were determined from the DNA. The sample records 350,000 or so clones, around 20% of which are singletons. Of the sample, approximately 0.043% falls within the top ten clones.

A single peripheral blood draw of approximately 110 mL on average was collected from each donor into heparinised tubes. Using a panel that included CD45RO, CCR7, CD25, CD127, CD95 and CD27, naive, central memory, regulatory and stem cell-like memory CD4+ T cells were sorted on a BD FACSAria II. All sorted populations exceeded 98% purity. Right away, PBMCs were isolated by Lymphoprep density gradient centrifugation and were stained directly, with no culture step. Samples were stained and sorted in pairs, with one healthy donor and one patient per experiment, so that batch effects were minimized. The CDR3 has 13 amino acids, counting the end cysteine and phenylalanine. Here the CDR3 DNA is all that survives: 39 bases in frame from base 1. CDR1 and CDR2 were assigned from the germline V gene as SQVTM and ANQGSEA. The V and J ends are trimmed by 6 bases and 2 bases, leaving 13 bases between them. General conclusions and limits of the study: PCR may preferentially amplify shorter templates, but because patient and control samples were amplified and corrected together, any resulting skew would affect both groups equally. Fewer insertions and more nucleotide deletions at VDJ recombination sites were observed in patients with type 1 diabetes, implying thymic rearrangement abnormalities. Because cDNA rather than genomic DNA was sequenced, highly expressing activated cells could have been over-represented, although no difference in activation and CD3 levels was found between groups. A moderate but significant shortening of TCRB CDR3 length was observed in type 1 diabetes patients in all four CD4+ subsets. Only small numbers of individuals were included in the HLA sub-analyses, which left unresolved whether HLA type had any influence on TCRB rearrangement. Naive, central memory and regulatory TCRB repertoires appeared more similar among patients than among healthy donors.

This clone was seen more than once but under ten times. This clone's antigen is unknown. Base qualities are not at hand, and no much larger clone is one base apart. Sequencing was carried out using naive CD4+ T cells from blood. The cell subset or site label of this sample denotes: true naive CD4+ T cells. The V and J segments used are TRBV29-1 and TRBJ1-1; a tentative D call is TRBD1 (5 bases match). The sequence derives from a woman aged 18 to 35 in good health. The CDR3 amino acid sequence is: CSVLQTANTEAFF. In nucleotide form, the sequence is TGCAGCGTACTCCAGACAGCTAACACTGAAGCTTTCTTT.